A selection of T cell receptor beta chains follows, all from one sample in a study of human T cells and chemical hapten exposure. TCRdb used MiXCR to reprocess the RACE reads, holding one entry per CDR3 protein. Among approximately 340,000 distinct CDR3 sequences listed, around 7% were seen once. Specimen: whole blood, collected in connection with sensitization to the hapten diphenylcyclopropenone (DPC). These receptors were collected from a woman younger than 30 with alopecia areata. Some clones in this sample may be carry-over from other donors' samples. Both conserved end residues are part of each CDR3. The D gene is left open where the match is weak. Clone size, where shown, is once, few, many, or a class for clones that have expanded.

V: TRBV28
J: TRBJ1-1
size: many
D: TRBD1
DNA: TGTGCCAGCAGTACAGGGGGAATGAACACTGAAGCTTTCTTT
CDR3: CASSTGGMNTEAFF

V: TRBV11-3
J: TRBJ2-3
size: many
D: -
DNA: TGTGCCAGCAGCTCAAAGGACGGCGCCACAGATACGCAGTATTTT
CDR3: CASSSKDGATDTQYF

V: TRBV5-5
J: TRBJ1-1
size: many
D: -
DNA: TGTGCCAGCAGTCCCCGGACTGCCATGAACACTGAAGCTTTCTTT
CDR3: CASSPRTAMNTEAFF

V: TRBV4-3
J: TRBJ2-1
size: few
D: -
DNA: TGCGCCAGCAGCCTAGAAGTTTACAATGAGCAGTTCTTC
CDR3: CASSLEVYNEQFF

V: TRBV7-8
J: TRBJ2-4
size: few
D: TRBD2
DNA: TGTGCCAGCAGCTTAGCCGGACTAGCGGGGGGGCTAGCCAAAAACATTCAGTACTTC
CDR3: CASSLAGLAGGLAKNIQYF

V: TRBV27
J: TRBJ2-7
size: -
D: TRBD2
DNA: TGTGCCAGCATGGGACTAGCGGGGGCCTATTCGGGGGAGCAGTACTTC
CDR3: CASMGLAGAYSGEQYF

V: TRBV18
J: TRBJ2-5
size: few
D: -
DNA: TGTGCCAGCTCACCACCACAACAAGTTGGAGAGACCCAGTACTTC
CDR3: CASSPPQQVGETQYF

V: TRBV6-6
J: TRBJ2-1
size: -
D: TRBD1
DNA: TGTGCCAGCAGTCAACAGGGACAGGGTGTTAATGAGCAGTTCTTC
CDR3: CASSQQGQGVNEQFF

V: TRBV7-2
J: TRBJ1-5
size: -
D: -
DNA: TGTGCCAGCAGCTTATGGATGGGGTATAGCAATCAGCCCCAGCATTTT
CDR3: CASSLWMGYSNQPQHF

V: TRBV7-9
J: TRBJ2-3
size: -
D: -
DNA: TGTGCCAGCAGTTCTCCCGGAGTCAGCACAGATACGCAGTATTTT
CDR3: CASSSPGVSTDTQYF

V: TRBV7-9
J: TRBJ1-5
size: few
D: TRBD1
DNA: TGTGCCAGCAGCTGGTCAGGGGGTACTCAGCCCCAGCATTTT
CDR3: CASSWSGGTQPQHF

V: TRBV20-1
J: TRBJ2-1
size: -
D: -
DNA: TGCAGTGCTAGGGCATCCTACAATGAGCAGTTCTTC
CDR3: CSARASYNEQFF

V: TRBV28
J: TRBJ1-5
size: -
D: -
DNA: TGTGCCAGCAGACCCCAATACTTTCAGCCCCAGCATTTT
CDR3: CASRPQYFQPQHF

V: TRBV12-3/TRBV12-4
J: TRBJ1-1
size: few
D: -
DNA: TGTGCCAGCAGAACCCCTGGGTTCACTGAAGCTTTCTTT
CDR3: CASRTPGFTEAFF

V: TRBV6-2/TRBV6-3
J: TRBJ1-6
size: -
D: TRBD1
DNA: TGTGCCAGCAGCAAGGATACAGGGGTTCATTCACCCCTCCACTTT
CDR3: CASSKDTGVHSPLHF

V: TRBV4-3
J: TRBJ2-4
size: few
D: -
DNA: TGCGCCAGCAGCCAAGAGGGGAGTACCAAAAACATTCAGTACTTC
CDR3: CASSQEGSTKNIQYF

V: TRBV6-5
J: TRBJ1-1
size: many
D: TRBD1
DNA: TGTGCCAGCAGTTACTCGAGGGGGCGACTCACTGAAGCTTTCTTT
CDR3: CASSYSRGRLTEAFF